This TCR beta chain was profiled in a study of shared clonotypes between healthy human individuals. Assay used: immunoSEQ multiplex PCR; TCRdb lists only in-frame clones, some missing. Counted here are over 2 million clones, about nine tenths occurring once; the ten biggest clones make up about 0.36%. This CDR3 region has 16 residues. V trimming: 4 bases; J trimming: 7 bases; junction bases outside the gene matches: 12. Germline V lookup: CDR1 MGHRA, CDR2 YSYEKL. V and J are TRBV4-1 and TRBJ2-3; 9 nucleotides line up with TRBD1. This sequence was found in a young man in good health. Some clones in this sample may be carry-over from other donors' samples. Sequenced material: naive CD4+ T cells from PBMCs. Regarding subset: CD45RA+ positively selected. As DNA, the CDR3 is TGCGCCAGCAGCCGAACCGGGACAGGGTCCACGAATACGCAGTATTTT. It yields the protein CASSRTGTGSTNTQYF.